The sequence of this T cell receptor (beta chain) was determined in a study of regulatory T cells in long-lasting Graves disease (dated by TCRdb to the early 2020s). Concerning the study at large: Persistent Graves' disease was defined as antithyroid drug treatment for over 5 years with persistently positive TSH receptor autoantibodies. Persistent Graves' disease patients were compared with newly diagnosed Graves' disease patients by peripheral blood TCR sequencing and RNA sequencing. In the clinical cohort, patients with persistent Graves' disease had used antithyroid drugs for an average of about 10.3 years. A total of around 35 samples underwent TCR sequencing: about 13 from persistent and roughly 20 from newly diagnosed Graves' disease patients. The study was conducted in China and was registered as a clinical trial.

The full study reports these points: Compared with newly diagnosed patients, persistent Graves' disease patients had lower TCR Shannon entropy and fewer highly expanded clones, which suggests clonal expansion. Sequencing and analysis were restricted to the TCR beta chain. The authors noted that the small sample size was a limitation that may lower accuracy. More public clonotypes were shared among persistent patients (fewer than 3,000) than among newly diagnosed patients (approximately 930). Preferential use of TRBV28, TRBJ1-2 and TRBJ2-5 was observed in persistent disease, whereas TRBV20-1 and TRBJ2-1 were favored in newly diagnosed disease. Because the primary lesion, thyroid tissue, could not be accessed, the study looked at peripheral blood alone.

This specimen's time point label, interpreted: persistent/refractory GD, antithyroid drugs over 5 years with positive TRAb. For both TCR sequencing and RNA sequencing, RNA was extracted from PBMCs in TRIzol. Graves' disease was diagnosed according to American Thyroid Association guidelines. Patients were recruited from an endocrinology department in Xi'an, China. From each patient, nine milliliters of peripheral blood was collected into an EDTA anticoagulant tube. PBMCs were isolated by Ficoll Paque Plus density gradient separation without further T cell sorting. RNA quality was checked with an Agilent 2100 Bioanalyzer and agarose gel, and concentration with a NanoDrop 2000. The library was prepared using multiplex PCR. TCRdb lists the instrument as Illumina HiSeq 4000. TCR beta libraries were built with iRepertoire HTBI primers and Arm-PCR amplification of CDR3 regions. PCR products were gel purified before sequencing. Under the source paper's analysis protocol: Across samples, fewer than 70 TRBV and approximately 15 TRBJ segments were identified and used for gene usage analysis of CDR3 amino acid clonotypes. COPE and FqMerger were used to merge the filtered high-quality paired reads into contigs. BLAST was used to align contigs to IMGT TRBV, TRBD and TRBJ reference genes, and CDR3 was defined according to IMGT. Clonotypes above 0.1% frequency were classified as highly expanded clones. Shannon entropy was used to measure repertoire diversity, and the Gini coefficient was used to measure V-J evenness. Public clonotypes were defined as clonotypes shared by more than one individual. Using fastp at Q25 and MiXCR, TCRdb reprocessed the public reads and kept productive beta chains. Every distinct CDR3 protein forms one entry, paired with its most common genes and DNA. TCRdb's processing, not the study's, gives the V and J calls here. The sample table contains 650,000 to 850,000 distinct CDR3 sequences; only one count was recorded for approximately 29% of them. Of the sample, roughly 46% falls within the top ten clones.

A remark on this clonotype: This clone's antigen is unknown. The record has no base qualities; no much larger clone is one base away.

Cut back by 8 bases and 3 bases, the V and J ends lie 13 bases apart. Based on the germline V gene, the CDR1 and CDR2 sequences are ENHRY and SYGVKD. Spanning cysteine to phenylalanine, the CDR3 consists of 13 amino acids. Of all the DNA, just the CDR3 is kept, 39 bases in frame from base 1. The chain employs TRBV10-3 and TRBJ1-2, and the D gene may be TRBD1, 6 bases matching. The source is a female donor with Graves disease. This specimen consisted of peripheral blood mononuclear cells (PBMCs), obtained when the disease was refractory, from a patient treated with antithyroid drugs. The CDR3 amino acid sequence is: CAIDKEGDYGYTF. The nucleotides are TGTGCCATCGATAAGGAGGGGGACTATGGCTACACCTTC.